The TCR beta chain under discussion was sequenced for a study of response to subunit inactivated influenza vaccine. In this sample, this clonotype turned up many times. No conserved phenylalanine or tryptophan is present at the end of the CDR3, so a read error is the likely explanation. The limits of the CDR3 on the DNA are not certain, so only TCRdb's listed CDR3 is given. Germline V gives CDR1 SGHRS, CDR2 YFSETQ. With termini counted, the CDR3 has 8 amino acids. Each CDR3 protein gets one entry after TCRdb re-called the RT-PCR reads with MiXCR. In the table there are a few hundred thousand distinct CDR3 sequences, less than 25% of which are singletons.

Sequencing was performed on PBMCs from blood, taken approximately 20 months after vaccination. The receptor was derived from a man aged 45 to 70 who received an inactivated influenza vaccine. The chain joins TRBV5-1 to TRBJ1-5; TRBD1 is taken as the D call from the table, unchecked against the DNA. CDR3 region: CASSLATE.